The 20 T cell receptor beta chains below all came from one sample that was sequenced in a study of regulatory T cells in long-lasting Graves disease. Arm-PCR of CDR3 regions and iRepertoire HTBI primers were the basis on which TCR beta libraries were built. TCRdb processed the multiplex PCR reads anew with MiXCR; each CDR3 protein has one entry. The sample lists 510,000 or so distinct CDR3 sequences; approximately 12% were seen once. Time point indicated: newly diagnosed GD, antithyroid drugs for less than 3 months. The TCR library was prepared using RNA isolated from PBMCs. This sample also appeared in a second study, on T cells in Graves' hyperthyroidism and ophthalmopathy.

Specimen: peripheral blood mononuclear cells (PBMCs), collected at new diagnosis, from a patient treated with antithyroid drugs. The receptors shown here come from a young woman with Graves disease.

On this clonotype itself: Possible read error: a much larger clone is one base away. The chain uses TRBV7-2 and TRBJ2-1, with D maybe TRBD1 (5 bases). Germline V gene data show CDR1 as SGHTA and CDR2 as FQGNSA. The CDR3 totals 16 residues. CDR3 nucleotides: TGTGCCAGCAGCTTATCGGCCCAGCTTAGGGGCAATGATCAGTTCTTC. As protein: CASSLSAQLRGNDQFF.

The V call is TRBV19, the J call TRBJ2-7; D is possibly TRBD1 (5 bases). Germline V gives CDR1 LNHDA, CDR2 SQIVND (reference sequence). This CDR3 has 15 residues. Trimming removed 3 bases from V and 4 bases from J, with 16 bases in between. CDR3 nucleotide sequence: TGTGCCAGTAGTATGGCCGGTCAGGGAATTTACGAGCAGTACTTC. This sequence encodes CASSMAGQGIYEQYF.

This clonotype was seen repeatedly, ten times or more. This sequence joins TRBV5-1 and TRBJ2-7; the match to TRBD2 covers 9 bases. The CDR3 has 17 amino acids. Unmatched junction bases numbered 16, after V lost 0 bases and J lost 9 bases. Germline-derived CDR1 and CDR2 are SGHRS and YFSETQ. The CDR3 here is CASSLAGSASGTRAQYF. The DNA for the CDR3 is TGCGCCAGCAGCTTGGCCGGATCGGCTAGCGGGACCCGCGCGCAGTACTTC.

This clonotype was recorded many times. J is TRBJ2-7 and V is TRBV6-2 or TRBV6-3; D call uncertain. This CDR3 contains 12 residues. Germline loops: CDR1 MNHEY, CDR2 SVGEGT. Trimming removed 7 bases from V and 3 bases from J, with 10 bases in between. The CDR3 DNA follows: TGTGCCAGCACGGCCAGGCGCTACGAGCAGTACTTC. As protein: CASTARRYEQYF.

This clonotype was counted at least ten times. V is TRBV3-1 and J is TRBJ2-7, with D perhaps being TRBD1 or TRBD2 (5 bases each). This CDR3 has 15 amino acids. Per germline, CDR1 LGHDT and CDR2 YNNKEL (reference sequence). V gave up 2 bases and J gave up 7 bases, with 18 bases separating them. The CDR3 nucleotides are TGTGCCAGCAGCCAACAACCGGGACCCACCTGGGAGCAGTACTTC. It specifies CASSQQPGPTWEQYF.

This clonotype has at least ten counts. V gene TRBV12-3 or TRBV12-4 combines with J gene TRBJ2-7, with TRBD2 matching over 10 bases. V shed 5 bases, J shed 4 bases, and the junction held 8 bases outside the gene matches. The CDR3 covers 15 residues. DNA for the CDR3: TGTGCCAGCAGTAAAACTAGCGGGATCGGTTACGAGCAGTACTTC. Translated: CASSKTSGIGYEQYF.

Ten or more counts support this clonotype. This chain connects TRBV18 to TRBJ1-2, with TRBD1 as a possible D gene (6 bases). The CDR3 sequence is 13 residues long. The germline V gene encodes CDR1 KGHSH and CDR2 LQKENI. The V and J ends lost 0 bases and 7 bases respectively, with 9 bases between them. CDR3 DNA sequence: TGTGCCAGCTCACCACCGAAGGGGGGTGGCTACACCTTC. It translates to CASSPPKGGGYTF.

The chain carries TRBV30 and TRBJ1-2; D may be TRBD1 (6 bases). Germline V CDR1 and CDR2: GTSNPN, SVGIG (reference sequence). V was pared by 2 bases and J by 0 bases, with 13 bases between. This CDR3 contains 15 residues. Here the CDR3 reads CAWSKRQAANYGYTF. CDR3 DNA sequence: TGTGCCTGGAGTAAAAGACAGGCAGCTAACTATGGCTACACCTTC.

The chain combines TRBV20-1 with TRBJ1-6; D uncertain. CDR1 DFQATT and CDR2 SNEGSKA come from the germline V gene (reference sequence). V was cut by 5 bases and J by 5 bases, with 16 bases left in between. CDR3 size: 15 residues. The CDR3 bases are TGCAGTGCTCCCCAGGCGGGATTCAATAATTCACCCCTCCACTTT. Residues: CSAPQAGFNNSPLHF.

This clonotype appeared many times. The genes are TRBV2 and TRBJ1-1; D not certain. This CDR3 is 14 amino acids long. Deletions cut 4 bases from V and 4 bases from J, with 13 bases between. The germline CDR1 and CDR2 sequences are SNHLY and FYNNEI. The CDR3 here is CASSGDPAGTEAFF. CDR3 nucleotides: TGTGCCAGCAGTGGAGACCCGGCGGGCACTGAAGCTTTCTTT.

This chain connects TRBV27 to TRBJ2-3; D unclear. This CDR3 region has 14 residues. V was pared by 2 bases and J by 4 bases, with 10 bases between. CDR1 and CDR2 (germline): MNHEY, SMNVEV (reference sequence). The CDR3 nucleotides are TGTGCCAGCAGTTTAGGGGATGTTTCAGATACGCAGTATTTT. Protein product: CASSLGDVSDTQYF.

The J gene is TRBJ1-1, the V gene TRBV25-1; 9 bases align to TRBD1. The CDR3 loop spans 15 amino acids. The trim removed 1 base at V and 4 bases at J, leaving 4 bases unmatched. Germline lookup yields CDR1 MGHDK and CDR2 SYGVNS. For the CDR3, the DNA is TGTGCCAGCAGTGAATTTGTGACAGGGGGCACTGAAGCTTTCTTT. It specifies CASSEFVTGGTEAFF.

Concerning this clonotype itself: A much more abundant neighbour one base away suggests this may be a read error. The chain combines TRBV6-5 with TRBJ1-4; D not certain. Germline V gives CDR1 MNHEY, CDR2 SVGAGI. The CDR3 spans 15 residues. V lost 2 bases and J 5 bases, leaving 12 bases between the germline ends. CDR3 DNA sequence: TGTGCCAGCAGTTACGACGGCGGAACAAATGAAAAACTGTTTTTT. It encodes CASSYDGGTNEKLFF.

This clonotype was observed once. Possible read error: a much larger clone is one base away. V usage is TRBV20-1 and J usage is TRBJ2-3, with 7 bases fitting TRBD1. Germline V gives CDR1 DFQATT, CDR2 SNEGSKA (reference sequence). This CDR3 has 15 residues. CDR3 nucleotide sequence: TGCAGTGCTAGAGATGGGGGACAGTTCGGGGATACGCACTATTTT. Residues: CSARDGGQFGDTHYF.

This clonotype was seen at least ten times. Written as DNA, the CDR3 is TGTGCCAGCAGTGGAGGCACCGTGGAGAGTGAAAAACTGTTTTTT. It encodes CASSGGTVESEKLFF. The chain is built from TRBV5-5 and TRBJ1-4; D gene uncertain. The CDR3 runs to 15 residues. Germline CDR1 SGHKS, CDR2 YYEKEE (reference sequence). Trimming shortened V by 5 bases and J by 7 bases, and 18 bases separated the two germline ends. Based on the CDR3 plus reference TRBV5-5 and TRBJ1-4, the full variable domain is DAGVTQSPTHLIKTRGQQVTLRCSPISGHKSVSWYQQVLGQGPQFIFQYYEKEERGRGNFPDRFSARQFPNYSSELNVNALLLGDSALYLCASSGGTVESEKLFFGSGTQLSVL.

CDR3 DNA sequence: TGTGCCACCAGTGATTGGGACAGGTCGTCAGCCCAGCATTTT. It is translated as CATSDWDRSSAQHF. The chain employs TRBV24-1 and TRBJ1-5, with TRBD1 matching over 8 bases. Germline assignment: CDR1 KGHDR and CDR2 SFDVKD. The CDR3 totals 14 residues. The junction had 7 bases not matched to a gene; V was cut back by 2 bases and J by 11 bases.

This clonotype was seen many times. The CDR3 spells CASSFGLEGGYTF. The CDR3 DNA reads TGTGCCAGCAGCTTCGGCCTTGAGGGGGGCTACACCTTC. V and J are TRBV11-2 and TRBJ1-2; perhaps TRBD1 as D (5 bases). The germline gives CDR1 SGHAT, CDR2 FQNNGV. The CDR3 sequence is 13 residues long. The V and J ends lost 3 bases and 8 bases respectively, with 13 bases between them.

This clonotype was observed at least ten times. This could be a read error, since a much larger clone is one nucleotide away. The rearrangement joins TRBV7-9 to TRBJ1-1; D remains ambiguous. The CDR3 extends over 13 amino acids. The germline V gene has CDR1 SEHNR and CDR2 FQNEAQ (reference sequence). V was pared by 3 bases and J by 1 base, with 6 bases between. CDR3 DNA sequence: TGTGCCAGCAGCTTTGACGGGAACACTGAAGCTTTCTTT. Amino acids: CASSFDGNTEAFF.

This clonotype was counted only a few times. The chain combines TRBV9 with TRBJ2-1; no reliable D call. Germline V gene sequence: CDR1 SGDLS, CDR2 YYNGEE. The CDR3 is 15 amino acids. V lost 0 bases and J lost 3, with 10 bases in between. The chain's CDR3 is CASSVEGDNYNEQFF. For the CDR3, the DNA is TGTGCCAGCAGCGTAGAGGGCGACAACTACAATGAGCAGTTCTTC. The variable domain in full, completed from reference TRBV9 and TRBJ2-1, reads DSGVTQTPKHLITATGQRVTLRCSPRSGDLSVYWYQQSLDQGLQFLIQYYNGEERAKGNILERFSAQQFPDLHSELNLSSLELGDSALYFCASSVEGDNYNEQFFGPGTRLTVL.

This clonotype was detected ten times or more. J is TRBJ2-3 and V is TRBV6-1; TRBD1 aligns across 7 bases. The CDR3 spans 15 residues. Trimming removed 4 bases from V and 0 bases from J; junction bases left unmatched: 4. Germline V gene data show CDR1 as MNHNS and CDR2 as SASEGT. CDR3 protein: CASSVQGKSTDTQYF. CDR3 nucleotides: TGTGCCAGCAGTGTACAGGGGAAAAGCACAGATACGCAGTATTTT.